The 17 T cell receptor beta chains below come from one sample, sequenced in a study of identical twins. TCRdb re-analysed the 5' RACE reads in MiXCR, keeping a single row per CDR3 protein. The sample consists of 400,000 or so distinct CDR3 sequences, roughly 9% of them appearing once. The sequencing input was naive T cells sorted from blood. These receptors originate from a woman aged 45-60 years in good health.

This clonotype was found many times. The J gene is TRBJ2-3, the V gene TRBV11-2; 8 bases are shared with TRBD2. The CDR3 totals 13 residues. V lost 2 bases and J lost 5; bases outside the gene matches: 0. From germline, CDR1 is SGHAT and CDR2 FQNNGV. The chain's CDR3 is CASSLTSGDTQYF. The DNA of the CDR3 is TGTGCCAGCAGCTTAACTAGCGGAGATACGCAGTATTTT.

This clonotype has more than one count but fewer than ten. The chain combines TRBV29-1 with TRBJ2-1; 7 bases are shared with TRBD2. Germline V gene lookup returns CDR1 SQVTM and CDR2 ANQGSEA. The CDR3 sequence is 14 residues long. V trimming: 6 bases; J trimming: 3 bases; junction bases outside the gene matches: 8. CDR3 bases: TGCAGCGTCCGAAATCGGGGGGTCTACAATGAGCAGTTCTTC. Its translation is CSVRNRGVYNEQFF.

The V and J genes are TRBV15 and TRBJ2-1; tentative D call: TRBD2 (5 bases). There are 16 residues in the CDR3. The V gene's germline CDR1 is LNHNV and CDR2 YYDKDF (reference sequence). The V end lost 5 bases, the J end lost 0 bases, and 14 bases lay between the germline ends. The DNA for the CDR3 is TGTGCCACCAGCGTTCTTAGGGAGTTCTCCTACAATGAGCAGTTCTTC. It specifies CATSVLREFSYNEQFF.

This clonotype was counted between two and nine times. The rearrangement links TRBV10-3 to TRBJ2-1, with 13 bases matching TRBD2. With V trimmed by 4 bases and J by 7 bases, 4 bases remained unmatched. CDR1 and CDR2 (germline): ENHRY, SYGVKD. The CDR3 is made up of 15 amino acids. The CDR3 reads CAISVGLAGANEQFF. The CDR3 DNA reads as TGTGCCATCAGTGTAGGACTAGCGGGAGCAAATGAGCAGTTCTTC.

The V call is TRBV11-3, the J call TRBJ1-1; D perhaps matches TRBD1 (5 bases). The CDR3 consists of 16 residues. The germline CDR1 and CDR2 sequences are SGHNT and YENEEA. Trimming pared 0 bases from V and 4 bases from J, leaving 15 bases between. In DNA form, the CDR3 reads TGTGCCAGCAGCTTAGATCAGTGGGGGGGTTTCACTGAAGCTTTCTTT. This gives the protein CASSLDQWGGFTEAFF.

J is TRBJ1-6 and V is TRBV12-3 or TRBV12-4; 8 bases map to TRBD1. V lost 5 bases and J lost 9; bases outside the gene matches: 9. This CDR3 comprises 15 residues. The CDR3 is CASSPGQGNRSPLHF. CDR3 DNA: TGTGCCAGCAGTCCCGGACAGGGTAATCGTTCACCCCTCCACTTT.

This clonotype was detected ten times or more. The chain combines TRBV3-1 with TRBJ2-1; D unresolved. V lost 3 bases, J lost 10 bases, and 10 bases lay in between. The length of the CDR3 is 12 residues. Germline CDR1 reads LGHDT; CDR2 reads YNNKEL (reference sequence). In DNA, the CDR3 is TGTGCCAGCAGCCATCAGGTCCGAGAGCAGTTCTTC. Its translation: CASSHQVREQFF.

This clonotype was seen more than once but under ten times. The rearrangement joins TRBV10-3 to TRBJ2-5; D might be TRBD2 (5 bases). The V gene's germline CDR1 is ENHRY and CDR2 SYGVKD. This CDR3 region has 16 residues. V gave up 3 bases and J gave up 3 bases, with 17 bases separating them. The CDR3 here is CAISDPPLEGKETQYF. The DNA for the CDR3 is TGTGCCATCAGTGACCCCCCCCTCGAGGGAAAAGAGACCCAGTACTTC.

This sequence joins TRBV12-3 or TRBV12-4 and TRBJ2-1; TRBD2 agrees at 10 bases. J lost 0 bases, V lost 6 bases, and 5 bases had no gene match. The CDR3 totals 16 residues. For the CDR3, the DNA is TGTGCCAGCAGGCCCCCTAGCGGGAGCTCCTACAATGAGCAGTTCTTC. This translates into CASRPPSGSSYNEQFF.

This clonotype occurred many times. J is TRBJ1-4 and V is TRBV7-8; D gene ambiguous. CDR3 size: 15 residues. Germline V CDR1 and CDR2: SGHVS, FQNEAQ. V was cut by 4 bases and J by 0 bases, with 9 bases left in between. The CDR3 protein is CASSSRAATNEKLFF. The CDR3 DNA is TGTGCCAGCAGCTCACGAGCTGCAACTAATGAAAAACTGTTTTTT.

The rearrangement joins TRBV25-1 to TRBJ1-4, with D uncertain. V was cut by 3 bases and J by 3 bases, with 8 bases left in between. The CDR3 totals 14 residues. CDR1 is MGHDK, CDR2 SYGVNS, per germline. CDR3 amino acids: CASSDRSPNEKLFF. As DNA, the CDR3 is TGTGCCAGCAGTGATAGGAGTCCTAATGAAAAACTGTTTTTT. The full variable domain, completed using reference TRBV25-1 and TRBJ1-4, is EADIYQTPRYLVIGTGKKITLECSQTMGHDKMYWYQQDPGMELHLIHYSYGVNSTEKGDLSSESTVSRIRTEHFPLTLESARPSHTSQYLCASSDRSPNEKLFFGSGTQLSVL.

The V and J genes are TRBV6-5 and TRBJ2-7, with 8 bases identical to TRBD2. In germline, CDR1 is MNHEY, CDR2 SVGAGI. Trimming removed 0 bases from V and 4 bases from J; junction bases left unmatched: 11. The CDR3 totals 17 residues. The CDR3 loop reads CASSYSRKAGGQYEQYF. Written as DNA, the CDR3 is TGTGCCAGCAGTTACTCGAGAAAGGCGGGAGGACAGTACGAGCAGTACTTC.

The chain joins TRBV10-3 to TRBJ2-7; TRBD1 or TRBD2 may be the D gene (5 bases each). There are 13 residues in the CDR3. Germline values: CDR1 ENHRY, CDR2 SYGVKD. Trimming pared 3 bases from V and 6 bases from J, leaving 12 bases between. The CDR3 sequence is CAISEGASPEQYF. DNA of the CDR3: TGTGCCATCAGTGAAGGGGCTAGCCCCGAGCAGTACTTC.

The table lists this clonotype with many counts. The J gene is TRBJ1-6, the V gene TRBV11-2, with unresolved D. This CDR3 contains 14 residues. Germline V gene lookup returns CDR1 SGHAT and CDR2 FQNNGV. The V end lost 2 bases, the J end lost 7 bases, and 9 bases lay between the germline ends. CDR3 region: CASSLLEGNSPLHF. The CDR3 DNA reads TGTGCCAGCAGCTTACTAGAGGGAAATTCACCCCTCCACTTT.

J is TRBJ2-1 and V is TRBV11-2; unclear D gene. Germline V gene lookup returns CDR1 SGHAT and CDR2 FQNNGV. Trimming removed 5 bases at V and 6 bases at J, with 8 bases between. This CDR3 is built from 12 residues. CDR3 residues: CASSQGVNEQFF. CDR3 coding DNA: TGTGCCAGCAGCCAAGGCGTCAATGAGCAGTTCTTC.

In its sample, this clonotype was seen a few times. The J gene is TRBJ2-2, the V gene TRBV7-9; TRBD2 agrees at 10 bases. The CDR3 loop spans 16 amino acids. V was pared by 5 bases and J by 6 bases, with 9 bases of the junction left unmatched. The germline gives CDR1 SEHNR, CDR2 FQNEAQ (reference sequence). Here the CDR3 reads CASSPGSGRAAGELFF. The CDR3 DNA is TGTGCCAGCAGCCCAGGGAGCGGGAGGGCCGCCGGGGAGCTGTTTTTT.

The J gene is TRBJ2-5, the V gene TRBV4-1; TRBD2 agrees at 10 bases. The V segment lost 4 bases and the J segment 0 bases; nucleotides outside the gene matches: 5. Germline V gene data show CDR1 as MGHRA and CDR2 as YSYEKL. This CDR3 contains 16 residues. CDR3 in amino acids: CASSLRTSGNQETQYF. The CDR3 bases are TGCGCCAGCAGCCTGAGGACTAGCGGCAACCAAGAGACCCAGTACTTC.